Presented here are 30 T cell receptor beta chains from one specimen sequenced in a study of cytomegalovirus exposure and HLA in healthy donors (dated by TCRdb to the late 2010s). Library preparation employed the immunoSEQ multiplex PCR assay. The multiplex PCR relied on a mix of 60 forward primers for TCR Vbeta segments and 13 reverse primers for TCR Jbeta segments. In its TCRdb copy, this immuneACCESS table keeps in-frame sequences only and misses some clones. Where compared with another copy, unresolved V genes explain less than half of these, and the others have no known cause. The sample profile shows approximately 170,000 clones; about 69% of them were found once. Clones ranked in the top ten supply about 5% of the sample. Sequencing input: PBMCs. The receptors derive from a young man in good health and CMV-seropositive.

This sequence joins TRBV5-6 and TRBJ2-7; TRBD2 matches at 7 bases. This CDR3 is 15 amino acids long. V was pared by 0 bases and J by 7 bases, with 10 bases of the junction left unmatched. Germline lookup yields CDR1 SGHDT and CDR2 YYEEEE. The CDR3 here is CASSLDSGAWYEQYF. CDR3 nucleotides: TGTGCCAGCAGCTTGGACAGCGGGGCTTGGTATGAGCAGTACTTC.

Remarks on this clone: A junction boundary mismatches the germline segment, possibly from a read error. CDR3 residues: CASSLDGGRASPRQFF. As DNA, the CDR3 is TGCGCCAGCAGTTTGGACGGTGGCAGGGCGAGTCCCCGACAGTTCTTC. The J gene is TRBJ2-1, the V gene TRBV5-1; tentative D call: TRBD1 (5 bases). Germline assignment: CDR1 SGHRS and CDR2 YFSETQ. This CDR3 contains 16 residues.

The CDR3 loop reads CASAGQGSQPQHF. The CDR3 DNA sequence: TGTGCCTCCGCCGGACAGGGGAGTCAGCCCCAGCATTTT. The V and J genes are TRBV30 and TRBJ1-5; 9 bases map to TRBD1. CDR1 and CDR2 (germline): GTSNPN, SVGIG (reference sequence). After removal of 7 bases from V and 6 bases from J, the junction contained 7 bases not matched to a gene. The CDR3 spans 13 residues. The whole variable domain, remainder taken from reference TRBV30 and TRBJ1-5, is SQTIHQWPATLVQPVGSPLSLECTVEGTSNPNLYWYRQAAGRGLQLLFYSVGIGQISSEVPQNLSASRPQDRQFILSSKKLLLSDSGFYLCASAGQGSQPQHFGDGTRLSIL.

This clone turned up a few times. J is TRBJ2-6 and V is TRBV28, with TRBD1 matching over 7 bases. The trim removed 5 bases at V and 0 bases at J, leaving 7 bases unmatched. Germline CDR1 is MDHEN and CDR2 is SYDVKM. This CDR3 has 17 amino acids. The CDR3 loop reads CASSMPGQPSGANVLTF. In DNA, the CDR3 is TGTGCCAGCAGTATGCCGGGACAGCCCTCTGGGGCCAACGTCCTGACTTTC.

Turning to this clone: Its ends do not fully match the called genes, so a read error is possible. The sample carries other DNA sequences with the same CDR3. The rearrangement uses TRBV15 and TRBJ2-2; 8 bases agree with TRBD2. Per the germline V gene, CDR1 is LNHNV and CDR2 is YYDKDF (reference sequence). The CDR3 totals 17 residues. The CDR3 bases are TGCGCCACCAGCAGAGGCCGGGGGGGGCCTAGGTCCGGGGAGCTGTTTTTT. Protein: CATSRGRGGPRSGELFF.

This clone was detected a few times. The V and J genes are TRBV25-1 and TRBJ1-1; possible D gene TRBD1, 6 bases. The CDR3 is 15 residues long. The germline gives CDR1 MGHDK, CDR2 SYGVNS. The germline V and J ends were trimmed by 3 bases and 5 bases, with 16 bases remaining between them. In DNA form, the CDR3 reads TGTGCCAGCAGTGATCCAGAACAGGGTGATACTGAAGCTTTCTTT. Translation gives CASSDPEQGDTEAFF.

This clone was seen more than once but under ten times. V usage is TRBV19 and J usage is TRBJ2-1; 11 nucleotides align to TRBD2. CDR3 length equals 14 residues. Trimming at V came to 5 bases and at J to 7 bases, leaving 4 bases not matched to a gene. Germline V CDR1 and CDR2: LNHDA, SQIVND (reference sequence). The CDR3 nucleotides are TGTGCCAGTAGTTTGGTAGCGGGAGGGAATGAGCAGTTCTTC. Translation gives CASSLVAGGNEQFF.

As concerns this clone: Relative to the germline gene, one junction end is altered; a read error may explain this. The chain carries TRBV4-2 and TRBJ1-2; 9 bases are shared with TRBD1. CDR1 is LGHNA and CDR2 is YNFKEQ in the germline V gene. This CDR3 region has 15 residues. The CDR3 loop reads CAGSQVVQGAGGYTF. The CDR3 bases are TGTGCCGGCAGCCAAGTGGTACAGGGGGCTGGTGGCTACACCTTC.

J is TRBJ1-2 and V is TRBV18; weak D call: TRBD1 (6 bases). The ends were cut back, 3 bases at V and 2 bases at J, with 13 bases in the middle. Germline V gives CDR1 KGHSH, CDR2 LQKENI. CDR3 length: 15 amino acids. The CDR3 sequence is CASSPTGTKNYGYTF. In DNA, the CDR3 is TGTGCCAGCTCACCTACCGGGACAAAGAACTATGGCTACACCTTC.

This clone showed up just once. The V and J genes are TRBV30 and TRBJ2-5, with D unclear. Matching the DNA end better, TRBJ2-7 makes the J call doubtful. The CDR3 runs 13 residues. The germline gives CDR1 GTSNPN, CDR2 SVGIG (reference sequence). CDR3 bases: TGTGCCTGGAGTAGTCCAGGCTCCTACGAGCAGTACTTC. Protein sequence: CAWSSPGSYEQYF.

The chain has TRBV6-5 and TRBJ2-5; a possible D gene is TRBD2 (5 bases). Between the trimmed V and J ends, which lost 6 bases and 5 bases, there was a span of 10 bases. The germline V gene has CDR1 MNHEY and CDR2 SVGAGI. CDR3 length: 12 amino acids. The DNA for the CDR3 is TGTGCCAGCAGGAGGGTGGGGGAGACCCAGTACTTC. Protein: CASRRVGETQYF.

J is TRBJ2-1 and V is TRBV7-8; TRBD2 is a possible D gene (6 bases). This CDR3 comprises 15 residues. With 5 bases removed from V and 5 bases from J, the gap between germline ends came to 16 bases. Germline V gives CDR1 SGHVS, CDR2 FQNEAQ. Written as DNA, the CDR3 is TGTGCCAGCAGCCCCGACCGGGACTTCAACAATGAGCAGTTCTTC. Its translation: CASSPDRDFNNEQFF. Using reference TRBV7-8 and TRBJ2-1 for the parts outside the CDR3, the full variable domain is GAGVSQSPRYKVAKRGQDVALRCDPISGHVSLFWYQQALGQGPEFLTYFQNEAQLDKSGLPSDRFFAERPEGSVSTLKIQRTQQEDSAVYLCASSPDRDFNNEQFFGPGTRLTVL.

This CDR3 reads CASSPPTSGRYEQYF. As DNA, the CDR3 is TGTGCCAGCAGTCCCCCGACTAGCGGGAGGTACGAGCAGTACTTC. This chain connects TRBV28 to TRBJ2-7, with 13 bases matching TRBD2. The CDR3 is 15 amino acids. Germline V gene sequence: CDR1 MDHEN, CDR2 SYDVKM. With V trimmed by 5 bases and J by 4 bases, 5 bases remained unmatched.

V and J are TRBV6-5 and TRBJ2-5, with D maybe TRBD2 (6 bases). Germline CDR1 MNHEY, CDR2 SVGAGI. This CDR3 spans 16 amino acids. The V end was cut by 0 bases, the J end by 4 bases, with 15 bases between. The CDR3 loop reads CASSYSGGRGIETQYF. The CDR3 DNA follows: TGTGCCAGCAGTTACTCGGGCGGGCGGGGTATAGAGACCCAGTACTTC.

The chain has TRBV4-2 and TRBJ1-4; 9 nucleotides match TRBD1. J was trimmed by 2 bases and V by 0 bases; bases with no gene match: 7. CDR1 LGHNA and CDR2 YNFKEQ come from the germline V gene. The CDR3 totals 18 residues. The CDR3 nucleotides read TGTGCCAGCAGCCAAGATAGAACAGGGGGCGGGACTAATGAAAAACTGTTTTTT. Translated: CASSQDRTGGGTNEKLFF.

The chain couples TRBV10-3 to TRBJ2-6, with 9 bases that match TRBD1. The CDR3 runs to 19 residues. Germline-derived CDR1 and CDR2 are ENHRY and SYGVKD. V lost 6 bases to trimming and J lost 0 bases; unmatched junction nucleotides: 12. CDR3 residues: CAIRGWDRASNSGANVLTF. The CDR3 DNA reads TGTGCCATCAGGGGGTGGGACAGGGCGTCAAACTCTGGGGCCAACGTCCTGACTTTC.

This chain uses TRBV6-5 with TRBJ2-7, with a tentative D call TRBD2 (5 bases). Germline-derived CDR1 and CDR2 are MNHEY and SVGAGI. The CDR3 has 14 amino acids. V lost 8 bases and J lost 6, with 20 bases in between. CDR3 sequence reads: CASQGKRSPFEQYF. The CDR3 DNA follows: TGTGCCAGCCAAGGAAAGCGGAGCCCCTTCGAGCAGTACTTC.

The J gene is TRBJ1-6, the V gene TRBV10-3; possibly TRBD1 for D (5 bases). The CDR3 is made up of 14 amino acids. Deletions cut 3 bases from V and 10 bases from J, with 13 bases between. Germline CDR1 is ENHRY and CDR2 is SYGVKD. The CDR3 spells CAISELVGQSPLHF. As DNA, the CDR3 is TGTGCCATCAGTGAACTGGTGGGGCAATCACCCCTCCACTTT.

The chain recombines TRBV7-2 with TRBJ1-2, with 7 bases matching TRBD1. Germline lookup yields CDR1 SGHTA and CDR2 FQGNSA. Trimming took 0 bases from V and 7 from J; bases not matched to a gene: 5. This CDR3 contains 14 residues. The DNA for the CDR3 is TGTGCCAGCAGCTTAGCCCAACAGGGGATTGGCTACACCTTC. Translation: CASSLAQQGIGYTF.

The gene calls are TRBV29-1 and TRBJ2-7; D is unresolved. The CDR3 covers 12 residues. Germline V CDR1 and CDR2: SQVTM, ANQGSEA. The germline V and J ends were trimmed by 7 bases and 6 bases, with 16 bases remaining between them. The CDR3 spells CSASESPSEQYF. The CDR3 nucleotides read TGCAGCGCCTCGGAGTCTCCTAGCGAGCAGTACTTC.

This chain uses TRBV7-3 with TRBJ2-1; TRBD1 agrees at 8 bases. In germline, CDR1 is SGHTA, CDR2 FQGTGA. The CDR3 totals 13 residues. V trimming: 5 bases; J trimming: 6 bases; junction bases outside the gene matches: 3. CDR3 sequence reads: CASSPGQANEQFF. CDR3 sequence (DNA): TGTGCCAGCAGCCCGGGACAGGCCAATGAGCAGTTCTTC. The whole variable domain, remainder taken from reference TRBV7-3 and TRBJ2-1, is GAGVSQTPSNKVTEKGKYVELRCDPISGHTALYWYRQSLGQGPEFLIYFQGTGAADDSGLPNDRFFAVRPEGSVSTLKIQRTERGDSAVYLCASSPGQANEQFFGPGTRLTVL.

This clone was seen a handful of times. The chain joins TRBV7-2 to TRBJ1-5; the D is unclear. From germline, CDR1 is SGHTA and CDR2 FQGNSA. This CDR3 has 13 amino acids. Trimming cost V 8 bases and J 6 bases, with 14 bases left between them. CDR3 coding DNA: TGTGCCAGCGCCGACAAGGGAGGTCAGCCCCAGCATTTT. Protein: CASADKGGQPQHF.

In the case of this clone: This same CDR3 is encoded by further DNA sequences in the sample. The chain's CDR3 is CASSSTTSGRYNEQFF. The CDR3 bases are TGTGCCAGCAGCTCCACAACTAGCGGGAGGTACAATGAGCAGTTCTTC. J is TRBJ2-1 and V is TRBV27; 12 bases are a match to TRBD2. The CDR3 consists of 16 residues. J gave up 4 bases and V 6 bases, and 7 bases lay outside the gene matches. Germline CDR1 reads MNHEY; CDR2 reads SMNVEV (reference sequence).

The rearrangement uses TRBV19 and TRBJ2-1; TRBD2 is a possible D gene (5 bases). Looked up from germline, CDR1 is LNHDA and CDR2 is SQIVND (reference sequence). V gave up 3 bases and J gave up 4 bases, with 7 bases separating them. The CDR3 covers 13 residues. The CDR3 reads CASSIWTYNEQFF. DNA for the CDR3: TGTGCCAGTAGTATTTGGACTTACAATGAGCAGTTCTTC. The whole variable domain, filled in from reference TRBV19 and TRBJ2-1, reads DGGITQSPKYLFRKEGQNVTLSCEQNLNHDAMYWYRQDPGQGLRLIYYSQIVNDFQKGDIAEGYSVSREKKESFPLTVTSAQKNPTAFYLCASSIWTYNEQFFGPGTRLTVL.

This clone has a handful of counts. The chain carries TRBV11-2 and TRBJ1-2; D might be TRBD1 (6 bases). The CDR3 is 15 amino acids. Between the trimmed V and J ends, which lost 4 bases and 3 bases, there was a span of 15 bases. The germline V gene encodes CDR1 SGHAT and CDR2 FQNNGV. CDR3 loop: CASSSEGGHHYGYTF. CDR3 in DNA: TGTGCCAGCAGCTCAGAGGGGGGGCATCACTATGGCTACACCTTC.

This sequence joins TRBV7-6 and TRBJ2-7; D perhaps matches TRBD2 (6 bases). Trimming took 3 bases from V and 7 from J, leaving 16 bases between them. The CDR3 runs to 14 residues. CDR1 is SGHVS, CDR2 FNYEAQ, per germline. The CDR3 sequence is CASSLTREPREQYF. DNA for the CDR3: TGTGCCAGCAGCTTGACACGGGAGCCGAGGGAGCAGTACTTC.

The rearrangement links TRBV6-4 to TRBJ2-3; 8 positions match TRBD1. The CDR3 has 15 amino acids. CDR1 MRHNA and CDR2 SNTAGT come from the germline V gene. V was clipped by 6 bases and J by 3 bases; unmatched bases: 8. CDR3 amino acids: CASSAGGSGTDTQYF. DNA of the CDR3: TGTGCCAGCAGCGCAGGGGGCTCGGGGACAGATACGCAGTATTTT.

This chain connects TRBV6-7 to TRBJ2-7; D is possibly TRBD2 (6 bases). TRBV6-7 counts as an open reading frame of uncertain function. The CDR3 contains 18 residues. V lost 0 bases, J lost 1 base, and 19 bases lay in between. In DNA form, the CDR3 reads TGTGCCAGCAGTTACTCAAGGGGTCGGGGGACGAGATCCTACGAGCAGTACTTC. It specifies CASSYSRGRGTRSYEQYF.

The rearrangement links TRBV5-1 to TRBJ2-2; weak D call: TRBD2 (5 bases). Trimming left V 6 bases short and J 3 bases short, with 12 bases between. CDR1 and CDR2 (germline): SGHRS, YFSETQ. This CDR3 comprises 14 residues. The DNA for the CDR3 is TGCGCCAGCACCAGTGAGGGTTACACCGGGGAGCTGTTTTTT. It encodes CASTSEGYTGELFF.

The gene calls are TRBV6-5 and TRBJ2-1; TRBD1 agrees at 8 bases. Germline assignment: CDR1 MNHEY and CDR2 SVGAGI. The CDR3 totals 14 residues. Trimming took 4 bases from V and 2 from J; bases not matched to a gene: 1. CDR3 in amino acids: CASSLQGAYNEQFF. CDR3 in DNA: TGTGCCAGCAGTTTACAGGGGGCCTACAATGAGCAGTTCTTC.